The 30 T cell receptor beta chains below all came from one sample that was sequenced in a study of CD8 T cells in Susac syndrome. RNA totalling roughly 0.45 to 1 ug underwent reverse transcription with random hexamers. TCRdb called the immunoSEQ multiplex PCR reads again in MiXCR, with one record for every CDR3 protein. The table lists roughly 400,000 distinct CDR3 sequences, roughly 85% of them singletons. The sequencing input was CD8+ T cells from PBMCs. The receptors here all came from a human donor with multiple sclerosis.

The chain has TRBV27 and TRBJ2-3, with unresolved D. V gave up 6 bases and J gave up 4 bases, with 20 bases separating them. The germline gives CDR1 MNHEY, CDR2 SMNVEV (reference sequence). This CDR3 contains 16 residues. CDR3 sequence: CASSRTVTGYADTQYF. DNA of the CDR3: TGTGCCAGCAGCCGGACGGTCACTGGATATGCAGATACGCAGTATTTT.

This chain uses TRBV7-2 with TRBJ1-1; D may be TRBD1 (5 bases). Trimming shortened V by 5 bases and J by 5 bases, and 18 bases separated the two germline ends. The germline CDR1 and CDR2 sequences are SGHTA and FQGNSA. This CDR3 is 15 amino acids long. The CDR3 DNA reads as TGTGCCAGCAGCCCAACACCTTCGGACATTACTGAAGCTTTCTTT. Amino acid sequence: CASSPTPSDITEAFF.

The chain links TRBV5-1 to TRBJ2-7, with 7 positions matching TRBD1. Germline-derived CDR1 and CDR2 are SGHRS and YFSETQ. V shed 4 bases and J 3 bases; nucleotides not matched to a gene: 7. The CDR3 spans 14 residues. The CDR3 reads CASSTYRQGYEQYF. CDR3 nucleotide sequence: TGCGCCAGCAGCACCTACCGACAGGGCTACGAGCAGTACTTC.

The V gene is TRBV6-6, the J gene TRBJ1-4, with D maybe TRBD1 (6 bases). Per the germline V gene, CDR1 is MNHNY and CDR2 is SVGAGI (reference sequence). Trimming left V 6 bases short and J 7 bases short, with 18 bases between. The CDR3 runs to 15 residues. The CDR3 here is CASSPSQGLGEKLFF. The CDR3 DNA reads as TGTGCCAGCAGCCCTTCACAGGGCCTAGGTGAAAAACTGTTTTTT.

The chain uses TRBV2 and TRBJ2-7; the D gene could be TRBD1 or TRBD2 (5 bases each). This CDR3 comprises 13 residues. The ends were cut back, 3 bases at V and 2 bases at J, with 8 bases in the middle. Germline values: CDR1 SNHLY, CDR2 FYNNEI. CDR3 in DNA: TGTGCCAGCAGTGATGGGGGACCCTACGAGCAGTACTTC. Residues: CASSDGGPYEQYF.

This chain links TRBV27 with TRBJ1-4; D possibly corresponds to TRBD1 (6 bases). CDR3 length equals 15 residues. V shed 5 bases and J shed 0 bases, with 10 bases lying between them. Per the germline V gene, CDR1 is MNHEY and CDR2 is SMNVEV (reference sequence). This CDR3 reads CASSNAGATNEKLFF. The CDR3 bases are TGTGCCAGCAGTAACGCAGGGGCAACTAATGAAAAACTGTTTTTT. Based on the CDR3 plus reference TRBV27 and TRBJ1-4, the full variable domain is EAQVTQNPRYLITVTGKKLTVTCSQNMNHEYMSWYRQDPGLGLRQIYYSMNVEVTDKGDVPEGYKVSRKEKRNFPLILESPSPNQTSLYFCASSNAGATNEKLFFGSGTQLSVL.

The J gene is TRBJ1-1, the V gene TRBV3-1; D remains ambiguous. CDR3 length: 14 residues. CDR1 LGHDT and CDR2 YNNKEL come from the germline V gene (reference sequence). V lost 4 bases and J lost 3, with 12 bases in between. The CDR3 here is CASSPGDTYTEAFF. The DNA of the CDR3 is TGTGCCAGCAGCCCCGGCGACACCTACACTGAAGCTTTCTTT.

The chain is built from TRBV19 and TRBJ1-5, with unresolved D. There are 13 residues in the CDR3. Germline V lookup: CDR1 LNHDA, CDR2 SQIVND (reference sequence). V was shortened by 3 bases and J by 11 bases, with 14 bases between the two germline ends. The CDR3 loop is CASSISRGLSQHF. The CDR3 DNA reads as TGTGCCAGTAGTATCTCCCGCGGTTTGTCCCAGCATTTT.

The genes are TRBV9 and TRBJ2-1; D is unclear. The length of the CDR3 is 14 residues. The germline gives CDR1 SGDLS, CDR2 YYNGEE. V lost 2 bases, J lost 3 bases, and 9 bases lay in between. Here the CDR3 DNA reads TGTGCCAGCAGCGTCGACGGTGGCTACAATGAGCAGTTCTTC. This encodes CASSVDGGYNEQFF.

This sequence joins TRBV20-1 and TRBJ1-2; D is possibly TRBD1 (6 bases). The CDR3 extends over 13 amino acids. Germline CDR1 DFQATT, CDR2 SNEGSKA (reference sequence). V was shortened by 3 bases and J by 4 bases, with 12 bases between the two germline ends. The CDR3 sequence: CSARDGQSYGYTF. CDR3 DNA sequence: TGCAGTGCTAGGGACGGACAGAGCTATGGCTACACCTTC.

The CDR3 bases are TGCGCCAGCAGCTTGGGGGCCCCTGAAGCTTTCTTT. Protein: CASSLGAPEAFF. V usage is TRBV5-1 and J usage is TRBJ1-1; no clear D. The germline CDR1 and CDR2 sequences are SGHRS and YFSETQ. The CDR3 runs to 12 residues. Trimming took off 0 bases at V and 6 bases at J, with 6 bases between the two ends.

To note about this clonotype: The CDR3 does not end in the conserved phenylalanine or tryptophan, so this is likely a read error. The chain carries TRBV19 and TRBJ1-1, with TRBD1 matching 7 bases. The CDR3 extends over 14 amino acids. CDR1 is LNHDA, CDR2 SQIVND, per germline (reference sequence). Germline trimming cut 9 bases from V and 2 bases from J; bases unmatched to any gene: 9. The CDR3 loop is CASNRQGGNTEAFS. The CDR3 DNA reads TGTGCCAGCAACAGACAGGGAGGAAACACTGAAGCTTTCTCT.

The chain joins TRBV3-1 to TRBJ2-5, with 7 bases identical to TRBD2. This CDR3 has 16 residues. J gave up 5 bases and V 1 base, and 10 bases lay outside the gene matches. From germline, CDR1 is LGHDT and CDR2 YNNKEL (reference sequence). The CDR3 region has the DNA TGTGCCAGCAGCCAAGGTGACGCGGGGGTAAGGGAGACCCAGTACTTC. It specifies CASSQGDAGVRETQYF.

This chain uses TRBV2 with TRBJ1-1, with D tentatively TRBD1 (5 bases). The length of the CDR3 is 11 residues. CDR1 is SNHLY, CDR2 FYNNEI, per germline. Trimming shortened V by 8 bases and J by 7 bases, and 11 bases separated the two germline ends. CDR3 region: CASRQGVEAFF. As DNA, the CDR3 is TGTGCCAGCCGCCAGGGAGTTGAAGCTTTCTTT.

The chain is built from TRBV5-6 and TRBJ1-2; the D gene is possibly TRBD1 (6 bases). From germline, CDR1 is SGHDT and CDR2 YYEEEE. Trimming stripped 0 bases from V and 4 bases from J, with 16 bases between. This CDR3 region has 16 residues. CDR3 sequence reads: CASSLDGGSPRYGYTF. The CDR3 DNA reads as TGTGCCAGCAGCTTGGACGGGGGCTCGCCCCGCTATGGCTACACCTTC. Looking up the rest from reference TRBV5-6 and TRBJ1-2 gives the full variable domain: DAGVTQSPTHLIKTRGQQVTLRCSPKSGHDTVSWYQQALGQGPQFIFQYYEEEERQRGNFPDRFSGHQFPNYSSELNVNALLLGDSALYLCASSLDGGSPRYGYTFGSGTRLTVV.

The V and J genes are TRBV30 and TRBJ2-5; the D is unclear. Germline V gives CDR1 GTSNPN, CDR2 SVGIG (reference sequence). Deletions cut 5 bases from V and 5 bases from J, with 12 bases between. The CDR3 length is 12 residues. CDR3 DNA: TGTGCCTGGGATAACGTGGGGGAGACCCAGTACTTC. It translates to CAWDNVGETQYF.

This sequence joins TRBV9 and TRBJ1-1, with D possibly being TRBD1 (5 bases). V lost 4 bases to trimming and J lost 3 bases, with 13 bases between them. The CDR3 has 14 amino acids. Germline V gene sequence: CDR1 SGDLS, CDR2 YYNGEE. In nucleotides, the CDR3 is TGTGCCAGCAGCTACACTTGGGGCGACACTGAAGCTTTCTTT. This codes for CASSYTWGDTEAFF.

V is TRBV4-1 and J is TRBJ2-7, with a tentative D call TRBD1 (5 bases). The germline gives CDR1 MGHRA, CDR2 YSYEKL. With 2 bases removed from V and 4 bases from J, the gap between germline ends came to 18 bases. The CDR3 has 16 residues. The CDR3 DNA reads TGCGCCAGCAGCCAACCTGGACACCTCAAGTGGTACGAGCAGTACTTC. It yields the protein CASSQPGHLKWYEQYF.

This sequence joins TRBV27 and TRBJ2-7; TRBD1 matches at 9 bases. CDR1 and CDR2 (germline): MNHEY, SMNVEV (reference sequence). Trimming cost V 9 bases and J 4 bases; bases outside gene matches: 10. The length of the CDR3 is 14 residues. The CDR3 reads CASKPQGAGYEQYF. DNA for the CDR3: TGTGCCAGTAAACCACAGGGGGCGGGGTACGAGCAGTACTTC.

V gene TRBV19 combines with J gene TRBJ1-1; TRBD1 matches 8 bases. Looked up from germline, CDR1 is LNHDA and CDR2 is SQIVND (reference sequence). This CDR3 is built from 15 residues. J was trimmed by 1 base and V by 3 bases; bases with no gene match: 4. This CDR3 reads CASSITGGPNTEAFF. The CDR3 DNA reads TGTGCCAGTAGTATTACAGGGGGGCCGAACACTGAAGCTTTCTTT.

The chain links TRBV5-6 to TRBJ2-1; TRBD2 matches at 7 bases. J lost 10 bases, V lost 2 bases, and 12 bases had no gene match. CDR3 length: 15 amino acids. From germline, CDR1 is SGHDT and CDR2 YYEEEE. CDR3 sequence reads: CASSFGLAEGREQFF. The CDR3 DNA reads TGTGCCAGCAGCTTTGGGCTAGCGGAGGGGCGGGAGCAGTTCTTC.

The J gene is TRBJ1-1, the V gene TRBV28; the D is unclear. V was shortened by 6 bases and J by 0 bases, with 8 bases between the two germline ends. The CDR3 is made up of 13 amino acids. Germline V CDR1 and CDR2: MDHEN, SYDVKM. CDR3 sequence reads: CASRIPLNTEAFF. In DNA form, the CDR3 reads TGTGCCAGCAGGATACCACTGAACACTGAAGCTTTCTTT.

The chain joins TRBV9 to TRBJ1-4, with D possibly TRBD1 on 6 matching bases. V dropped 4 bases and J dropped 5 bases, with 18 bases sitting between them. Germline V gives CDR1 SGDLS, CDR2 YYNGEE. The CDR3 is 16 residues long. CDR3 protein: CASSREGGHRNEKLFF. The DNA of the CDR3 is TGTGCCAGCAGCAGAGAAGGGGGACACCGGAATGAAAAACTGTTTTTT.

CDR3 region: CASGTDTYNSPLHF. Here the CDR3 DNA reads TGCGCCAGCGGAACTGATACCTATAATTCACCCCTCCACTTT. The rearrangement links TRBV4-1 to TRBJ1-6; D gene unclear. In germline, CDR1 is MGHRA, CDR2 YSYEKL. The V gene lost 8 bases and the J gene lost 2 bases, with 10 bases spanning the gap. The CDR3 spans 14 residues.

The gene calls are TRBV10-3 and TRBJ1-5; D unclear. V was cut by 0 bases and J by 3 bases, with 12 bases left in between. Germline V lookup: CDR1 ENHRY, CDR2 SYGVKD. The CDR3 is made up of 16 amino acids. This CDR3 reads CAISESRAVDNQPQHF. The CDR3 DNA sequence: TGTGCCATCAGTGAGTCTAGGGCCGTAGACAATCAGCCCCAGCATTTT.

This clonotype occurred a few times. This chain uses TRBV4-2 with TRBJ2-7; D may be TRBD1 (5 bases). From germline, CDR1 is LGHNA and CDR2 YNFKEQ. Trimming stripped 0 bases from V and 3 bases from J, with 9 bases between. The CDR3 extends over 14 amino acids. CDR3: CASSQEYRNYEQYF. Written as DNA, the CDR3 is TGTGCCAGCAGCCAAGAGTACAGGAACTACGAGCAGTACTTC.

The chain is built from TRBV4-1 and TRBJ2-5; D is unresolved. Germline V gives CDR1 MGHRA, CDR2 YSYEKL. This CDR3 is built from 14 residues. V was shortened by 3 bases and J by 0 bases, with 8 bases between the two germline ends. The CDR3: CASSQRPHQETQYF. In DNA, the CDR3 is TGCGCCAGCAGCCAGCGACCCCACCAAGAGACCCAGTACTTC.

The chain is built from TRBV29-1 and TRBJ1-2; D gene uncertain. The CDR3 is made up of 14 amino acids. Trimming shortened V by 2 bases and J by 4 bases, and 14 bases separated the two germline ends. Germline CDR1 reads SQVTM; CDR2 reads ANQGSEA. The CDR3 sequence: CSVEFTEGGYGYTF. In DNA, the CDR3 is TGCAGCGTTGAATTCACGGAGGGCGGCTATGGCTACACCTTC. Drawing the rest from reference TRBV29-1 and TRBJ1-2, the complete variable domain is SAVISQKPSRDICQRGTSLTIQCQVDSQVTMMFWYRQQPGQSLTLIATANQGSEATYESGFVIDKFPISRPNLTFSTLTVSNMSPEDSSIYLCSVEFTEGGYGYTFGSGTRLTVV.

In its sample, this clonotype was seen once. The CDR3 DNA reads as TGTGCCAGCAGCCAAGATAGCATTGGCGGGGATGAGCAGTTCTTC. This gives the protein CASSQDSIGGDEQFF. The genes are TRBV3-1 and TRBJ2-1; maybe TRBD2 (6 bases). The CDR3 contains 15 residues. Germline V CDR1 and CDR2: LGHDT, YNNKEL (reference sequence). Trimming cost V 0 bases and J 8 bases, with 14 bases left between them.

The rearrangement links TRBV6-1 to TRBJ2-1, with 12 bases aligning to TRBD2. CDR1 and CDR2 from the germline V gene are MNHNS and SASEGT. There are 15 residues in the CDR3. The V and J ends lost 4 bases and 5 bases, in that order; junction bases with no gene match: 3. The CDR3 here is CASSASGGADNEQFF. In DNA, the CDR3 is TGTGCCAGCAGTGCTAGCGGGGGGGCCGACAATGAGCAGTTCTTC.